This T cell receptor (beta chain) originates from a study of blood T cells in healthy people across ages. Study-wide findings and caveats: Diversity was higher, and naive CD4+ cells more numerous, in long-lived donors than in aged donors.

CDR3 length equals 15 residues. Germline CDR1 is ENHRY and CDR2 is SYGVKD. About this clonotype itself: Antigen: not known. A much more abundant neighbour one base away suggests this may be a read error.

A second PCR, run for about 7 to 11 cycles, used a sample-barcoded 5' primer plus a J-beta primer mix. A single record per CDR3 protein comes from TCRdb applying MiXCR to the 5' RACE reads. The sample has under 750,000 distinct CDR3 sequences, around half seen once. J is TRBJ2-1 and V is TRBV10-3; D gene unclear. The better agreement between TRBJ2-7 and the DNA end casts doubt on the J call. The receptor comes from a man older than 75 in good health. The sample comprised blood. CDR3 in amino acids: CAISSKRSSYNEQYF. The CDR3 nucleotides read TGTGCCATCAGCAGTAAGCGAAGCTCCTACAATGAGCAGTACTTC.